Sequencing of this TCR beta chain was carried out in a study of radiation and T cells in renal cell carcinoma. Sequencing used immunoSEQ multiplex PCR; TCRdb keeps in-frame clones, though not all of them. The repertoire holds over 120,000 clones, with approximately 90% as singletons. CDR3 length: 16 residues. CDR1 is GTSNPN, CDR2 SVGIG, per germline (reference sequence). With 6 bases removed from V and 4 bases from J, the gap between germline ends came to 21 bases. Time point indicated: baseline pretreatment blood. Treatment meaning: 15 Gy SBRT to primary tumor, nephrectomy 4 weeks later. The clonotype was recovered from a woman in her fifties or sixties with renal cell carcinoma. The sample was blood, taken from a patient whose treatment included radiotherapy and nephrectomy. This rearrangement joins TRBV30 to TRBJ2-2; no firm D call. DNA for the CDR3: TGTGCCTGCACCTCTCCCTCCGGGTTGGTCACCGGGGAGCTGTTTTTT. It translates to CACTSPSGLVTGELFF.